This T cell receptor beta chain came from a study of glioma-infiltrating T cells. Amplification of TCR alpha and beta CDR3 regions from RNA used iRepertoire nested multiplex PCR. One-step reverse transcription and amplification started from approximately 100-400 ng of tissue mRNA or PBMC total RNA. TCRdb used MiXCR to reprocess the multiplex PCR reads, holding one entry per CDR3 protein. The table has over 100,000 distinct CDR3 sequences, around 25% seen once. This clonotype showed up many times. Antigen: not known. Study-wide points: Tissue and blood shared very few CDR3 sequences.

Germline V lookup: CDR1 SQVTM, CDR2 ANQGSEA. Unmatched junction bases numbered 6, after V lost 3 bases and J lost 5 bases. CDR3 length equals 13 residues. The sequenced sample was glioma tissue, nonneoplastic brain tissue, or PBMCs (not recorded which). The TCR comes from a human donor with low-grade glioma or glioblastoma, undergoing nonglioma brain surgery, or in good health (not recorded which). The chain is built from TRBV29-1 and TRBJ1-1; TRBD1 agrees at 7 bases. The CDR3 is CSVEGGGWTEAFF. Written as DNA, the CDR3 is TGCAGCGTTGAGGGAGGGGGCTGGACTGAAGCTTTCTTT.